This T cell receptor (beta chain) emerged from a study of identical twins. This clonotype was seen just once. Its antigen is unknown. TCRdb itself ran the 5' RACE reads through MiXCR, one entry per CDR3 protein. The table lists 1.5 million to 2 million distinct CDR3 sequences, around a third of them singletons, with 0.25% to 0.3% in the top ten. The study, taken as a whole, reports: Invariant T cells like MAIT and iNKT could partly confound the zero-insertion analyses. Those out-of-frame alpha sequences shared by twins showed an excess of low generation probability. Models came in too low on out-of-frame TCR alpha sharing in monozygotic twins.

Sequencing was done on a sample of cord blood. This receptor was identified in a newborn girl in good health.

The CDR3 DNA sequence: TGTGCCAGCAGCCAAGACGGACTAGCGGGGTACCAAGAGACCCAGTACTTC. It encodes CASSQDGLAGYQETQYF. The genes are TRBV3-1 and TRBJ2-4; 12 bases fit TRBD2. Matching the DNA end better, TRBJ2-5 makes the J call doubtful. CDR1 and CDR2 (germline): LGHDT, YNNKEL (reference sequence). The CDR3 runs 17 residues.